The sequence of this TCR beta chain was determined in a study of blood T cell repertoires in COVID-19. Study summary: PBMCs, B-cell-depleted T cells, or T cells were the source of the cDNA or gDNA that made up the material.

Original methodology: Reference gene primer amplification in the assay estimated nucleated cell counts. Assay: immunoSEQ multiplex PCR; the TCRdb copy retains only in-frame clones and omits some. V, J and clone size are those of that table, while D and trimming were read from the DNA. The table lists under 150,000 clones, approximately 77% of them singletons. This receptor was taken from a man aged 80 or over with acute or convalescent COVID-19. Sequencing used peripheral blood.

CDR3 region: CASRTGIHTEAFF. The CDR3 nucleotides are TGTGCCAGTAGGACAGGGATCCACACTGAAGCTTTCTTT. The chain carries TRBV19 and TRBJ1-1; 7 nucleotides line up with TRBD1. The CDR3 extends over 13 amino acids. The germline CDR1 and CDR2 sequences are LNHDA and SQIVND (reference sequence). V lost 6 bases and J lost 3; bases outside the gene matches: 4.